The rows below give T cell receptor beta chains drawn from one sample of a study of OX40 agonist ivuxolimab in advanced cancers. TCRdb's table, derived via immunoSEQ multiplex PCR, lists solely in-frame clones and lacks some. This table has approximately 92,000 clones, roughly 94% appearing once. The specimen was CD4+ or CD8+ T cells sorted from blood, collected in a trial of the OX40 agonist ivuxolimab. These TCRs come from an adult with an advanced solid tumor such as melanoma, head and neck, liver or kidney cancer. Both conserved end residues are part of each CDR3. A D gene is named only where the DNA matches it firmly.

d_gene: -; j_gene: TRBJ2-3; v_gene: TRBV29-1; CDR3aa: CSSPGGGTQYF; CDR3nt: TGCAGCTCTCCGGGTGGGGGGACGCAGTATTTT
d_gene: -; j_gene: TRBJ2-7; v_gene: TRBV28; CDR3aa: CASSLAPNEQYF; CDR3nt: TGTGCCAGCAGCCTAGCCCCTAACGAGCAGTACTTC
d_gene: -; j_gene: TRBJ2-3; v_gene: TRBV2; CDR3aa: CASAAARADTQYF; CDR3nt: TGTGCCAGCGCGGCGGCTAGGGCAGATACGCAGTATTTT
d_gene: -; j_gene: TRBJ1-2; v_gene: TRBV29-1; CDR3aa: CSVDSEASYGYTF; CDR3nt: TGCAGCGTTGATTCGGAAGCATCCTATGGCTACACCTTC
d_gene: TRBD1; j_gene: TRBJ1-1; v_gene: TRBV6-4; CDR3aa: CASSALGTGEAFF; CDR3nt: TGTGCCAGCAGTGCCCTAGGGACAGGAGAAGCTTTCTTT
d_gene: TRBD1; j_gene: TRBJ1-6; v_gene: TRBV7-9; CDR3aa: CASSAPSGQGRSPLHF; CDR3nt: TGTGCCAGCAGCGCCCCCTCCGGACAGGGGAGGTCACCCCTCCACTTT
d_gene: TRBD1; j_gene: TRBJ2-5; v_gene: TRBV27; CDR3aa: CASSSRTGGRETQYF; CDR3nt: TGTGCCAGCAGTTCCCGAACAGGGGGCAGAGAGACCCAGTACTTC
d_gene: -; j_gene: TRBJ2-1; v_gene: TRBV27; CDR3aa: CASSFVTGPYNEQFF; CDR3nt: TGTGCCAGCAGTTTTGTCACAGGGCCATACAATGAGCAGTTCTTC
d_gene: -; j_gene: TRBJ2-1; v_gene: TRBV4-3; CDR3aa: CASSRLSRGNNEQFF; CDR3nt: TGCGCCAGCAGCCGCCTCAGCCGGGGGAACAATGAGCAGTTCTTC
d_gene: TRBD1; j_gene: TRBJ1-2; v_gene: TRBV28; CDR3aa: CASSFGQGASYGYTF; CDR3nt: TGTGCCAGCAGTTTCGGACAGGGGGCGAGCTATGGCTACACCTTC
d_gene: -; j_gene: TRBJ1-4; v_gene: TRBV25-1; CDR3aa: CASSEWSGWGEKLFF; CDR3nt: TGTGCCAGCAGTGAATGGTCAGGGTGGGGTGAAAAACTGTTTTTT
d_gene: -; j_gene: TRBJ1-2; v_gene: TRBV19; CDR3aa: CASSNLSRGHYGYTF; CDR3nt: TGTGCCAGTAGTAACTTAAGCAGGGGACACTATGGCTACACCTTC
d_gene: TRBD1; j_gene: TRBJ2-1; v_gene: TRBV11-3; CDR3aa: CASTIGTGNEQFF; CDR3nt: TGTGCCAGCACCATCGGGACAGGGAATGAGCAGTTCTTC